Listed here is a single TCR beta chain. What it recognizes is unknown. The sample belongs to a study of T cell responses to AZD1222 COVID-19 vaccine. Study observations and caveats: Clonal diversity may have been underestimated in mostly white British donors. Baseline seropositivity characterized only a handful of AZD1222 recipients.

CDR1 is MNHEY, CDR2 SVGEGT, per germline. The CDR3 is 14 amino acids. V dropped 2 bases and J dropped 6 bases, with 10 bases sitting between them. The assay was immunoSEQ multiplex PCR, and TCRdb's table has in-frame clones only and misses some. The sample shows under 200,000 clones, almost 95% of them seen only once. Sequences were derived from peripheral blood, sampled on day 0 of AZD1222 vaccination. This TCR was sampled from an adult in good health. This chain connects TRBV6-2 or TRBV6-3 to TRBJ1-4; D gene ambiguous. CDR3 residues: CASSYPHTDEKLFF. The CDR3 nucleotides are TGTGCCAGCAGTTACCCCCACACAGATGAAAAACTGTTTTTT.